This T cell receptor (beta chain) was captured by sequencing in a study of graft-versus-host responses after intestinal transplantation. Germline-derived CDR1 and CDR2 are SSHAT and FNYEAQ (reference sequence). The CDR3 covers 13 residues. As concerns this clone: What it recognizes is unknown. At one of its ends the junction is not consistent with the germline gene, which may arise from a read error.

TCRdb keeps only in-frame clones here, not all; method: immunoSEQ multiplex PCR. The repertoire holds about 80,000 clones, roughly nine tenths seen once, with roughly 0.32% in the top ten. V and J are TRBV7-7 and TRBJ2-1; 8 bases fit TRBD1. This sequence was found in a human donor who received an intestinal transplant. Sequenced material: unstimulated CD4+ T cells sorted from spleen or lymph node cells, taken before intestinal transplant. This chain's CDR3 is CASSLDRASEQFF. The CDR3, as DNA: TGTGCTAGCAGTTTGGACAGGGCGAGTGAGCAGTTCTTC.